The 21 T cell receptor beta chains in this list originate from one sample, sequenced in a study of T cell repertoires in cytomegalovirus infection. The antigens of these receptors remain unknown. TCRdb processed the reads anew with MiXCR; each CDR3 protein has one entry. The repertoire holds approximately 910,000 distinct CDR3 sequences, 25% to 40% seen once, with roughly 13% in the top ten. Sequencing used cultured CD8+ T cells from PBMCs, obtained from culture after CMV antigen stimulation. These receptors all come from a human donor in good health (CMV status not recorded). Some clones in this sample may be carry-over from other donors' samples.

The CDR3 region has the DNA TGCGCCAGCAGCCAACCGACAGGGAATAAGGACACTGAAGCTTTCTTT. Amino acid sequence: CASSQPTGNKDTEAFF. The chain has TRBV4-1 and TRBJ1-1, with 7 bases fitting TRBD1. This CDR3 is 16 amino acids long. J was trimmed by 3 bases and V by 2 bases; bases with no gene match: 9. Germline V CDR1 and CDR2: MGHRA, YSYEKL.

This chain uses TRBV6-2 or TRBV6-3 with TRBJ2-1, with D unresolved. V was trimmed by 6 bases and J by 0 bases, leaving 9 bases between them. The CDR3 sequence is 14 residues long. Per germline, CDR1 MNHEY and CDR2 SVGEGT. CDR3: CASSFWSSYNEQFF. Written as DNA, the CDR3 is TGTGCCAGCAGCTTCTGGAGCTCCTACAATGAGCAGTTCTTC.

V usage is TRBV7-6 and J usage is TRBJ2-3; 9 nucleotides match TRBD2. In germline, CDR1 is SGHVS, CDR2 FNYEAQ. Trimming at V came to 2 bases and at J to 0 bases, leaving 6 bases not matched to a gene. The CDR3 contains 17 residues. The CDR3 DNA is TGTGCCAGCAGCTTAAGAGCGGGGGGAACTAGCACAGATACGCAGTATTTT. Protein: CASSLRAGGTSTDTQYF.

In this sample, this clonotype turned up a few times. The CDR3: CASSPRGVGTDTQYF. CDR3 coding DNA: TGTGCCAGCAGCCCCAGGGGAGTTGGCACAGATACGCAGTATTTT. The genes are TRBV7-2 and TRBJ2-3; possibly TRBD1 for D (6 bases). The CDR3 has 15 residues. Germline CDR1 SGHTA, CDR2 FQGNSA. Trimming pared 5 bases from V and 1 base from J, leaving 13 bases between.

The chain has TRBV12-3 or TRBV12-4 and TRBJ2-3; unclear D gene. The CDR3 covers 15 residues. V was cut by 1 base and J by 1 base, with 9 bases left in between. CDR3 protein: CASSLGQIRTDTQYF. CDR3 bases: TGTGCCAGCAGTTTAGGGCAGATACGCACAGATACGCAGTATTTT.

The rearrangement links TRBV27 to TRBJ2-7; a possible D gene is TRBD1 (6 bases). The germline CDR1 and CDR2 sequences are MNHEY and SMNVEV (reference sequence). The CDR3 covers 13 residues. The V end lost 10 bases, the J end lost 4 bases, and 17 bases lay between the germline ends. The CDR3 DNA reads TGTGCCACCCATAGGGGGTTGGGTTACGAGCAGTACTTC. Protein: CATHRGLGYEQYF.

This clonotype has a handful of counts. The genes are TRBV11-1 and TRBJ1-2; no reliable D call. The CDR3 spans 12 residues. Trimming shortened V by 1 base and J by 8 bases, and 8 bases separated the two germline ends. CDR1 and CDR2 from the germline V gene are SGHAT and FQDESV (reference sequence). The CDR3 nucleotides are TGTGCCAGCAGCTTAGGATTTAACGGCTACACCTTC. Amino acid sequence: CASSLGFNGYTF.

Only a few counts were recorded for this clonotype. This chain uses TRBV7-6 with TRBJ2-1, with 16 bases that match TRBD2. The J segment lost 8 bases and the V segment lost 5 bases, leaving 12 bases of the junction unmatched. The CDR3 contains 18 residues. Germline assignment: CDR1 SGHVS and CDR2 FNYEAQ. Written as DNA, the CDR3 is TGTGCCAGCAGCACCCCCGGGACTAGCGGGGGGGTCGTCGATGAGCAGTTCTTC. This gives the protein CASSTPGTSGGVVDEQFF.

This chain uses TRBV6-8 with TRBJ1-6; D is uncertain. The CDR3 runs to 17 residues. V lost 2 bases, J lost 5 bases, and 16 bases lay in between. The germline V gene encodes CDR1 MNHGY and CDR2 SAAAGT. The CDR3: CASSYMRIPAHNSPLHF. The CDR3 DNA reads as TGTGCCAGCAGTTACATGCGGATACCAGCGCATAATTCACCCCTCCACTTT.

This clonotype has just a few counts. The CDR3 is CASDRFYSNQPQHF. CDR3 nucleotide sequence: TGTGCCAGTGACAGATTTTATAGCAATCAGCCCCAGCATTTT. This chain connects TRBV19 to TRBJ1-5; possibly TRBD1 for D (5 bases). The germline V gene has CDR1 LNHDA and CDR2 SQIVND (reference sequence). The V gene lost 8 bases and the J gene lost 0 bases, with 11 bases spanning the gap. The CDR3 is made up of 14 amino acids.

The table lists this clonotype with a few counts. The gene calls are TRBV7-9 and TRBJ2-5, with D possibly called TRBD1 or TRBD2 (5 bases each). CDR3 length: 16 amino acids. Germline V gives CDR1 SEHNR, CDR2 FQNEAQ (reference sequence). The germline V and J ends were trimmed by 6 bases and 5 bases, with 22 bases remaining between them. DNA for the CDR3: TGTGCCAGCAGTCCGATGATGGCTAGGGGACGGGAGACCCAGTACTTC. Translation gives CASSPMMARGRETQYF.

The CDR3 coding sequence is TGTGCCACCAGTGATTTGGCTAGGGACCAGCCCCAGCATTTT. Encoded protein: CATSDLARDQPQHF. The gene calls are TRBV24-1 and TRBJ1-5, with a weak D call TRBD1 (5 bases). CDR1 and CDR2 (germline): KGHDR, SFDVKD. CDR3 length: 14 residues. V was cut by 0 bases and J by 7 bases, with 9 bases left in between.

The genes are TRBV7-6 and TRBJ2-2, with D perhaps assigned TRBD1 or TRBD2 (5 bases each). Germline V gene lookup returns CDR1 SGHVS and CDR2 FNYEAQ. V was pared by 4 bases and J by 6 bases, with 12 bases between. The CDR3 is made up of 14 amino acids. The CDR3 sequence is CASSSPGAAGELFF. The CDR3 bases are TGTGCCAGCAGCTCCCCCGGGGCCGCCGGGGAGCTGTTTTTT.

This clonotype was observed many times. The gene calls are TRBV7-2 and TRBJ2-1; TRBD2 aligns across 7 bases. This CDR3 is built from 16 residues. With V trimmed by 5 bases and J by 0 bases, 7 bases remained unmatched. Germline V gene data show CDR1 as SGHTA and CDR2 as FQGNSA. CDR3: CASSLGTIFSYNEQFF. For the CDR3, the DNA is TGTGCCAGCAGCCTAGGGACTATCTTCTCCTACAATGAGCAGTTCTTC.

A few counts support this clonotype. This chain uses TRBV20-1 with TRBJ2-7; 7 nucleotides agree with TRBD1. V dropped 6 bases and J dropped 2; count of bases not matched to a gene: 7. CDR1 is DFQATT, CDR2 SNEGSKA, per germline (reference sequence). The CDR3 totals 13 residues. The CDR3 nucleotides read TGCAGTGCCATTCGGGACAGTGCCTACGAGCAGTACGTC. As protein: CSAIRDSAYEQYV.

The chain has TRBV12-3 or TRBV12-4 and TRBJ1-2; D ambiguous. V shed 3 bases and J shed 3 bases, with 11 bases lying between them. The CDR3 contains 14 residues. In DNA form, the CDR3 reads TGTGCCAGCAGTTTTAATATGGTTCACTATGGCTACACCTTC. This gives the protein CASSFNMVHYGYTF.

A few counts support this clonotype. The chain recombines TRBV6-2 or TRBV6-3 with TRBJ2-1; D unclear. CDR1 and CDR2 (germline): MNHEY, SVGEGT. V lost 6 bases, J lost 2 bases, and 11 bases lay in between. The CDR3 extends over 14 amino acids. This CDR3 reads CASRDPAPYNEQFF. The DNA of the CDR3 is TGTGCCAGCAGGGACCCGGCCCCCTACAATGAGCAGTTCTTC.

The genes are TRBV19 and TRBJ1-2; 7 bases map to TRBD1. CDR3 length: 15 residues. V dropped 6 bases and J dropped 8; count of bases not matched to a gene: 15. Germline CDR1 LNHDA, CDR2 SQIVND (reference sequence). CDR3 loop: CASSSFDRAIDGYTF. CDR3 coding DNA: TGTGCCAGTAGCTCCTTTGACAGGGCTATCGACGGCTACACCTTC.

The rearrangement joins TRBV6-6 to TRBJ1-1, with D possibly matching TRBD1 (6 bases). The CDR3 runs 12 residues. Trimming cost V 5 bases and J 7 bases, with 11 bases left between them. CDR1 and CDR2 (germline): MNHNY, SVGAGI (reference sequence). CDR3 in amino acids: CASSKGHLEAFF. The CDR3 bases are TGTGCCAGCAGTAAGGGACACCTTGAAGCTTTCTTT.

This clonotype was seen more than once but under ten times. The genes are TRBV27 and TRBJ2-3, with a possible D match to TRBD2 (6 bases). Between the trimmed V and J ends, which lost 7 bases and 2 bases, there was a span of 25 bases. The CDR3 consists of 18 residues. Per germline, CDR1 MNHEY and CDR2 SMNVEV (reference sequence). CDR3 protein: CASNPRPDYRNPTDTQYF. CDR3 coding DNA: TGTGCCAGCAATCCCAGACCGGACTATCGCAACCCCACAGATACGCAGTATTTT.

The chain employs TRBV2 and TRBJ2-1; 8 positions match TRBD2. Germline V CDR1 and CDR2: SNHLY, FYNNEI. The CDR3 runs 15 residues. V lost 1 base, J lost 3 bases, and 2 bases stayed unmatched. CDR3 sequence: CASSEEAGGYNEQFF. The CDR3, as DNA: TGTGCCAGCAGTGAAGAGGCGGGGGGCTACAATGAGCAGTTCTTC.